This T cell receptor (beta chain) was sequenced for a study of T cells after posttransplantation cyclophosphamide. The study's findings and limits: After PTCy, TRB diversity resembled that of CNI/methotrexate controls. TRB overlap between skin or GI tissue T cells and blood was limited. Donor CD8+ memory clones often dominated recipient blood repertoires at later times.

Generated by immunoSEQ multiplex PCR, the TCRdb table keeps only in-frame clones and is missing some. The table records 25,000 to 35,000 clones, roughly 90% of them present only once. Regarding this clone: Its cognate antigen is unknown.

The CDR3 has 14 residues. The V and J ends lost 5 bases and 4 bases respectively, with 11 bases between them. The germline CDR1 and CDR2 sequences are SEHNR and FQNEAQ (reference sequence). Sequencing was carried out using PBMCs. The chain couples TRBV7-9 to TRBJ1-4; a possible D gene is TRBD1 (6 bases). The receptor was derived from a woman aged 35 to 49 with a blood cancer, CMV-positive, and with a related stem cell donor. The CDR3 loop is CASSPGVGNEKLFF. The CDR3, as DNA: TGTGCCAGCAGCCCAGGGGTTGGTAATGAAAAACTGTTTTTT.